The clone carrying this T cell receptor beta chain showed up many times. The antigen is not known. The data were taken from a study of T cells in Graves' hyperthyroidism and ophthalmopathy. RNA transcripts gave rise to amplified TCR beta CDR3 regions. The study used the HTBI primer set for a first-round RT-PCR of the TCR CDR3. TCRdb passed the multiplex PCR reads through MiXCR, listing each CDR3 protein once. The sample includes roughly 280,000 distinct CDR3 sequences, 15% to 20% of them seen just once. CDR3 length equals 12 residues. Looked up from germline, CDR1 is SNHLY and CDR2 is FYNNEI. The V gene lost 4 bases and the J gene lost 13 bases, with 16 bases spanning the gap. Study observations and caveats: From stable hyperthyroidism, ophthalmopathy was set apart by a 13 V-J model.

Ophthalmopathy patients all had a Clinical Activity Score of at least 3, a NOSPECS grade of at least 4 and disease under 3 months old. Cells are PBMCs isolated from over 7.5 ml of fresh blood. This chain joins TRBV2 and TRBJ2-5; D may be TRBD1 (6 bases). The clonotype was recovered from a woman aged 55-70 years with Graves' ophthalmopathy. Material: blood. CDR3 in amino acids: CASSAEQGTGYF. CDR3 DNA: TGTGCCAGCAGTGCAGAGCAGGGGACCGGGTACTTC.